A selection of T cell receptor beta chains follows, all from one sample in a study of shared clonotypes between healthy human individuals. Measured with immunoSEQ multiplex PCR; TCRdb has only the in-frame clones, and not every one. The sample lists about 560,000 clones, around 77% seen once, with 12% in the top ten. Sequenced sample: PBMCs. The receptor set was obtained from a woman aged 40 to 55 in good health. Some clones in this sample may be carry-over from other donors' samples. Both conserved end residues are part of each CDR3. D genes are given only for firm matches. Clone sizes are given selectively: once, few, many, or a class where the clone is expanded.

TRBD1	15	TRBJ2-7	few	TRBV9	TGTGCCAGCAGCATACATGAGACAGGGTTGGACGAGCAGTACTTC	CASSIHETGLDEQYF
NA	13	TRBJ1-2	many	TRBV28	TGTGCCAGCAGTTTATCGGACAGCTATGGCTACACCTTC	CASSLSDSYGYTF
NA	20	TRBJ2-7	few	TRBV28	TGTGCCAGCAGCAAACCTCGGGACACCCTGAAGGCCCGCAACTCCTACGAGCAGTACTTC	CASSKPRDTLKARNSYEQYF
TRBD2	16	TRBJ2-7	NA	TRBV18	TGTGCCAGCTCACCCTCAGTAGCGGGACCCTCCTACGAGCAGTACTTC	CASSPSVAGPSYEQYF
TRBD2	15	TRBJ2-5	NA	TRBV6-6	TGTGCCAGCAGTTCCTCACTAGCGGGAGATGAGACCCAGTACTTC	CASSSSLAGDETQYF
TRBD2	17	TRBJ2-2	NA	TRBV19	TGTGCCAGTAGTGTGATAGGACTAGCGGGAGGAGCCGGGGAGCTGTTTTTT	CASSVIGLAGGAGELFF
NA	14	TRBJ1-5	once	TRBV6-1	TGTGCCAGCAGACCTACAGGGATGGAACAGCCCCAGCATTTT	CASRPTGMEQPQHF
NA	16	TRBJ2-4	NA	TRBV6-4	TGTGCCAGCACCAGAGACAATTGGAACACCAAAAACATTCAGTACTTC	CASTRDNWNTKNIQYF
NA	14	TRBJ1-4	NA	TRBV5-1	TGCGCCAGCAGCATTGACAGAACTAATGAAAAACTGTTTTTT	CASSIDRTNEKLFF
NA	15	TRBJ1-3	NA	TRBV28	TGTGCCAGCAGCTTAAGGGAGCTCTCTGGAAACACCATATATTTT	CASSLRELSGNTIYF
NA	12	TRBJ2-3	few	TRBV27	TGTGCCAGCAGCCGAGGGACAGATACGCAGTATTTT	CASSRGTDTQYF
NA	15	TRBJ2-1	once	TRBV7-7	TGTGCTAGCAGCCGGACCCCGAGCTCCTACAATGAGCAGTTCTTC	CASSRTPSSYNEQFF
TRBD1	15	TRBJ2-1	NA	TRBV5-1	TGCGCCAGCAGCTTGGAAGGCAGGGGGCTCGATGAGCAGTTCTTC	CASSLEGRGLDEQFF
NA	15	TRBJ2-3	NA	TRBV11-3	TGTGCCAGCAGCTTAAGCCGCTTTAGCACAGATACGCAGTATTTT	CASSLSRFSTDTQYF
NA	14	TRBJ2-1	NA	TRBV6-6	TGTGCCAGCAGTCGACCGGGACATTCGAATGAGCAGTTCTTC	CASSRPGHSNEQFF
TRBD2	16	TRBJ2-7	NA	TRBV4-2	TGTGCCAGCAGCCTAGTAGGGGGACTAGCCGCCTACGAGCAGTACTTC	CASSLVGGLAAYEQYF
TRBD2	14	TRBJ2-1	few	TRBV7-9	TGTGCCAGCAGGGGGGGGAGCTCCTACAATGAGCAGTTCTTC	CASRGGSSYNEQFF
NA	14	TRBJ2-2	few	TRBV13	TGTGCCAGCAGCCCCGGGACCGAGGCCGGGGAGCTGTTTTTT	CASSPGTEAGELFF
NA	13	TRBJ1-3	few	TRBV10-3	TGTGCCATCTCGACAGGCCCTGGAAACACCATATATTTT	CAISTGPGNTIYF
NA	15	TRBJ2-1	NA	TRBV2	TGTGCCAGCAGTGAAGGGGTAGTTGGGTACAATGAGCAGTTCTTC	CASSEGVVGYNEQFF
NA	15	TRBJ2-2	NA	TRBV7-2	TGTGCCAGCAGCTTCCGGGGGAACGGGGCCGGGGAGCTGTTTTTT	CASSFRGNGAGELFF
TRBD1	12	TRBJ1-2	many	TRBV28	TGTGCCAGCAGTCCTGGACAGGGTGGCTACACCTTC	CASSPGQGGYTF
NA	12	TRBJ1-5	NA	TRBV28	TGTGCCACCCTGATGGGGGGACAGCCCCAGCATTTT	CATLMGGQPQHF
TRBD1	12	TRBJ2-7	NA	TRBV10-3	TGTGCCATCAGTGAGACAGGGGACGAGCAGTACTTC	CAISETGDEQYF
NA	13	TRBJ2-1	once	TRBV7-7	TGTGCCAGCAGCTTACTACCTTTGAGTGAGCAGTTCTTC	CASSLLPLSEQFF
TRBD2	15	TRBJ2-2	NA	TRBV2	TGTGCTAGCAGGGAACTAGCGGGAGTATCCGGGGAGCTGTTTTTT	CASRELAGVSGELFF
NA	15	TRBJ1-1	NA	TRBV5-1	TGCGCCAGCAGCTTGGCCGTTGGTGGGAACACTGAAGCTTTCTTT	CASSLAVGGNTEAFF
NA	12	TRBJ2-2	NA	TRBV5-6	TGTGCCAGCAGCTTGGGGGCAGGGGAGCTGTTTTTT	CASSLGAGELFF
TRBD2	16	TRBJ2-1	NA	TRBV28	TGTGCCAGCACCCCCGGGGGAGCGGGGATCTACAATGAGCAGTTCTTC	CASTPGGAGIYNEQFF
TRBD2	20	TRBJ2-5	NA	TRBV28	TGTGCCAGCAGTTTATCCTTCCTAGCGGGAGGGCCCACGTACCAAGAGACCCAGTACTTC	CASSLSFLAGGPTYQETQYF
TRBD2	21	TRBJ2-2	NA	TRBV10-3	TGTGCCATCAGCCAATACCTCGCCGGGACTAGCGGGAGGGAGAACACCGGGGAGCTGTTTTTT	CAISQYLAGTSGRENTGELFF
TRBD1	15	TRBJ2-2	NA	TRBV11-2	TGTGCCAGCAGCTTGGCAGGGGGCGTGGGCGGGGAGCTGTTTTTT	CASSLAGGVGGELFF
NA	14	TRBJ2-1	few	TRBV11-3	TGTGCCAGCCAATTGGGAGCGGAATACAATGAGCAGTTCTTC	CASQLGAEYNEQFF
NA	15	TRBJ1-2	NA	TRBV28	TGTGCCAGCAGTCCAGGACAGCCAGCTAACTATGGCTACACCTTC	CASSPGQPANYGYTF
TRBD2	14	TRBJ2-5	NA	TRBV7-2	TGTGCCAGCAGCGCGGGACTACCCCAAGAGACCCAGTACTTC	CASSAGLPQETQYF
NA	13	TRBJ2-7	NA	TRBV7-9	TGTGCCAGCAGCTTGGGACACACCTACGAGCAGTACTTC	CASSLGHTYEQYF
TRBD1	14	TRBJ2-7	many	TRBV30	TGTGCCTGGAGTGGACAGGGCTCTACCTACGAGCAGTACTTC	CAWSGQGSTYEQYF
NA	13	TRBJ1-4	NA	TRBV27	TGTGCCAGCAGGGACAGAGTGGGGGAAAAACTGTTTTTT	CASRDRVGEKLFF